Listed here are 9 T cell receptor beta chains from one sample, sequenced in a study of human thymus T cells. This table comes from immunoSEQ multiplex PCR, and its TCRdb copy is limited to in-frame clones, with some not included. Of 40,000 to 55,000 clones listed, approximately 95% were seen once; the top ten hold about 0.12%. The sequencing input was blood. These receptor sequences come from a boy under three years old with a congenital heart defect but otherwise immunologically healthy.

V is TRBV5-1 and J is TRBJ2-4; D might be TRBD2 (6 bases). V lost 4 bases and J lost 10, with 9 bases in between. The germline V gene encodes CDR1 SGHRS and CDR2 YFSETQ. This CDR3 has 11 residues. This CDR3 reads CASSEGRIQYF. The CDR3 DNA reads TGCGCCAGCAGCGAGGGGAGGATTCAGTACTTC.

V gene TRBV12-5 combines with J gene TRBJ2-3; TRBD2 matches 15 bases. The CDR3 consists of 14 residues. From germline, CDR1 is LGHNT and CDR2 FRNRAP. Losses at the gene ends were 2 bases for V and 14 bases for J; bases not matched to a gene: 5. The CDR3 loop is CASGLSGLAGGPYF. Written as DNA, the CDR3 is TGTGCTAGTGGTTTGTCCGGACTAGCGGGGGGGCCGTATTTT.

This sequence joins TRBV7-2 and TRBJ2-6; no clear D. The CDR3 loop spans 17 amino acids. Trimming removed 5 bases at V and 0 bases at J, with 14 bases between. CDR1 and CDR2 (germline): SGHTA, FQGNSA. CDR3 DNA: TGTGCCAGCAGCCTCTTAAGGACGGTCTCTGGGGCCAACGTCCTGACTTTC. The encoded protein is CASSLLRTVSGANVLTF. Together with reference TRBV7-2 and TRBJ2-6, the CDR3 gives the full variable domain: GAGVSQSPSNKVTEKGKDVELRCDPISGHTALYWYRQSLGQGLEFLIYFQGNSAPDKSGLPSDRFSAERTGGSVSTLTIQRTQQEDSAVYLCASSLLRTVSGANVLTFGAGSRLTVL.

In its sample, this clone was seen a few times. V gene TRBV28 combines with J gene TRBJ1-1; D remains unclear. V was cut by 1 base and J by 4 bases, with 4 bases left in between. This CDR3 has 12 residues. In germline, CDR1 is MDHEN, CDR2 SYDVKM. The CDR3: CASSLSGTEAFF. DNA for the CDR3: TGTGCCAGCAGTTTATCAGGCACTGAAGCTTTCTTT. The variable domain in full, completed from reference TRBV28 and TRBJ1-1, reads DVKVTQSSRYLVKRTGEKVFLECVQDMDHENMFWYRQDPGLGLRLIYFSYDVKMKEKGDIPEGYSVSREKKERFSLILESASTNQTSMYLCASSLSGTEAFFGQGTRLTVV.

This chain's CDR3 is CSVELSDPYTGELFF. As DNA, the CDR3 is TGCAGCGTTGAGTTATCGGATCCATACACCGGGGAGCTGTTTTTT. The chain employs TRBV29-1 and TRBJ2-2; D unclear. The CDR3 is made up of 15 amino acids. V was trimmed by 3 bases and J by 3 bases, leaving 14 bases between them. Germline V CDR1 and CDR2: SQVTM, ANQGSEA.

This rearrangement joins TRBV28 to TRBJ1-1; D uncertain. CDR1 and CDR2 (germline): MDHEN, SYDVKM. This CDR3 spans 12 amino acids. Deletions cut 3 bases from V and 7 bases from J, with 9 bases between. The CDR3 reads CASSLKVYEAFF. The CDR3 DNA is TGTGCCAGCAGTTTGAAAGTGTATGAAGCTTTCTTT.

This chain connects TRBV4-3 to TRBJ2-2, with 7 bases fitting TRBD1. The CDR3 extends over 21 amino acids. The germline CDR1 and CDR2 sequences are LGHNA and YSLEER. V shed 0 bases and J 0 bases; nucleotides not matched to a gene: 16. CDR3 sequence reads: CASSQEIGTWSGTANTGELFF. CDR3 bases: TGCGCCAGCAGCCAAGAGATAGGAACCTGGTCCGGGACAGCGAACACCGGGGAGCTGTTTTTT.

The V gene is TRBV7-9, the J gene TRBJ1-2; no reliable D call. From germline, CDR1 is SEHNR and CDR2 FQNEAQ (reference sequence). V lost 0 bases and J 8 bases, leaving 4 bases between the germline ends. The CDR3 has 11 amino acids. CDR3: CASSLALGYTF. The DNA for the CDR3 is TGTGCCAGCAGCTTAGCCCTGGGCTACACCTTC.

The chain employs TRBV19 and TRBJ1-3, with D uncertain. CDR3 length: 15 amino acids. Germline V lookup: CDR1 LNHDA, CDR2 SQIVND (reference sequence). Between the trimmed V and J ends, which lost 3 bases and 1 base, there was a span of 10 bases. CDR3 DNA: TGTGCCAGTAGTATGTCCGGGTTTTCTGGAAACACCATATATTTT. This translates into CASSMSGFSGNTIYF. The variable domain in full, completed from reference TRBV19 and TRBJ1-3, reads DGGITQSPKYLFRKEGQNVTLSCEQNLNHDAMYWYRQDPGQGLRLIYYSQIVNDFQKGDIAEGYSVSREKKESFPLTVTSAQKNPTAFYLCASSMSGFSGNTIYFGEGSWLTVV.